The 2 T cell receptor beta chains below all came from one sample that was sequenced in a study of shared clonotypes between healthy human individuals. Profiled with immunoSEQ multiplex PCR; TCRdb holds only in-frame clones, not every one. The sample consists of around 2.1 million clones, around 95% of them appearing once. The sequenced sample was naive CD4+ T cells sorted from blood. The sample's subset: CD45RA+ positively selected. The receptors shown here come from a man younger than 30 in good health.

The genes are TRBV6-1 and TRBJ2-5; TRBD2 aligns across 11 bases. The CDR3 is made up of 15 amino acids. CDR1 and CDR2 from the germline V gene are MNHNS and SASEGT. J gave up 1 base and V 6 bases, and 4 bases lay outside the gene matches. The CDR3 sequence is CASRLAGGRQETQYF. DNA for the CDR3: TGTGCCAGCAGGCTAGCGGGGGGACGCCAAGAGACCCAGTACTTC.

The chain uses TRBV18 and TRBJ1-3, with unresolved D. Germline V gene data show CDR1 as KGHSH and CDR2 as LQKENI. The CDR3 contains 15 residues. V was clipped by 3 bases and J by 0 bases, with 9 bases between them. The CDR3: CASSPDAFSGNTIYF. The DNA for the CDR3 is TGTGCCAGCTCACCTGACGCGTTCTCTGGAAACACCATATATTTT.